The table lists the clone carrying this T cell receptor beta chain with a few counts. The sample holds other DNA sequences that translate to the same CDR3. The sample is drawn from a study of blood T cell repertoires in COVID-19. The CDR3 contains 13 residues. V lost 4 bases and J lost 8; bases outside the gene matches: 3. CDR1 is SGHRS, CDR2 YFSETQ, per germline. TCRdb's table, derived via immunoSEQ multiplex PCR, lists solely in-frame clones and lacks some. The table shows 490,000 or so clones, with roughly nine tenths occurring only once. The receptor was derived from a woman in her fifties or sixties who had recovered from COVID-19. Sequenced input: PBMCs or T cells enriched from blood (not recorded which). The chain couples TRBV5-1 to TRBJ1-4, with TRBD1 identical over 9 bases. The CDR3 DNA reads TGCGCCAGCAGCCTGGACAGGGGAGAAAAACTGTTTTTT. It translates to CASSLDRGEKLFF.